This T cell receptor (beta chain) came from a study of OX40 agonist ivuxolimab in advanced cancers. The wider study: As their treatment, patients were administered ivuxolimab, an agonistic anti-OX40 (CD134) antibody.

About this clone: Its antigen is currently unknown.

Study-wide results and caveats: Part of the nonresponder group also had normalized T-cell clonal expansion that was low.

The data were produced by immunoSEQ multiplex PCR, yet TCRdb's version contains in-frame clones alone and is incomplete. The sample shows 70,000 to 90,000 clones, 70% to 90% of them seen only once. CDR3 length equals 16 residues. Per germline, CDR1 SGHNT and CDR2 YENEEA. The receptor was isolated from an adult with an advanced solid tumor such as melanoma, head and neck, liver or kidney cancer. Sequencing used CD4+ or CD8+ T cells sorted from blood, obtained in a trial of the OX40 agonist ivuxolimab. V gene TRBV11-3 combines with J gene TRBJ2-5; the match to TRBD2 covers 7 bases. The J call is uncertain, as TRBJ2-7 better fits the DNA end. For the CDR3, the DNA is TGTGCCAGCAGATCCGGGGTGGGAGGGCCCTCCTACGAGCAGTACTTC. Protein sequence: CASRSGVGGPSYEQYF.